These 9 T cell receptor beta chains came from one sample sequenced in a study of shared clonotypes between healthy human individuals. Repertoires were generated with immunoSEQ multiplex PCR, while TCRdb's copy carries only in-frame clones and drops some. This table holds about 2.4 million clones, 85% to 95% found once. Sequencing was carried out using naive CD4+ T cells sorted from blood. The subset was: CD45RA+ positively selected. The receptors here all came from a young man in good health.

This chain links TRBV9 with TRBJ2-3, with 15 nucleotides matching TRBD2. This CDR3 is 18 amino acids long. V was clipped by 2 bases and J by 2 bases; unmatched bases: 6. CDR1 is SGDLS, CDR2 YYNGEE, per germline. The CDR3 sequence: CASSVGLAGGLDTDTQYF. The DNA for the CDR3 is TGTGCCAGCAGCGTCGGACTAGCGGGAGGGCTCGACACAGATACGCAGTATTTT. The whole variable domain, filled in from reference TRBV9 and TRBJ2-3, reads DSGVTQTPKHLITATGQRVTLRCSPRSGDLSVYWYQQSLDQGLQFLIQYYNGEERAKGNILERFSAQQFPDLHSELNLSSLELGDSALYFCASSVGLAGGLDTDTQYFGPGTRLTVL.

The chain carries TRBV6-1 and TRBJ2-3; TRBD2 matches 8 bases. J was trimmed by 5 bases and V by 2 bases; bases with no gene match: 9. Germline V gives CDR1 MNHNS, CDR2 SASEGT. The CDR3 runs 16 residues. In nucleotides, the CDR3 is TGTGCCAGCAGTGAATTACGGGGGGGCTCGATAGATACGCAGTATTTT. Translating gives CASSELRGGSIDTQYF.

The chain couples TRBV19 to TRBJ2-1; no clear D gene. Deletions cut 0 bases from V and 5 bases from J, with 5 bases between. The CDR3 covers 13 residues. Looked up from germline, CDR1 is LNHDA and CDR2 is SQIVND (reference sequence). Here the CDR3 reads CASSIETNNEQFF. The DNA of the CDR3 is TGTGCCAGTAGTATAGAAACGAACAATGAGCAGTTCTTC.

Notes on this clone: The same CDR3 can be traced to other DNA sequences in this sample. The chain is built from TRBV7-2 and TRBJ2-3, with 9 bases matching TRBD1. V shed 5 bases, J shed 4 bases, and the junction held 1 base outside the gene matches. This CDR3 is built from 13 residues. CDR1 and CDR2 (germline): SGHTA, FQGNSA. The DNA for the CDR3 is TGTGCCAGCAGCAGGACAGGGGCAGATACGCAGTATTTT. This encodes CASSRTGADTQYF.

This clone was seen a handful of times. The genes are TRBV19 and TRBJ2-7, with 8 bases matching TRBD2. CDR1 and CDR2 (germline): LNHDA, SQIVND (reference sequence). J gave up 3 bases and V 1 base, and 8 bases lay outside the gene matches. This CDR3 is built from 16 residues. DNA of the CDR3: TGTGCCAGTAGTATAGGGGCCAGCGGGAGTTACTACGAGCAGTACTTC. Translated, it gives CASSIGASGSYYEQYF.

The CDR3 loop is CASSLDMLTYEQYF. Written as DNA, the CDR3 is TGTGCCAGCTCCCTCGACATGCTAACCTACGAGCAGTACTTC. This chain joins TRBV18 and TRBJ2-7, with D uncertain. With 6 bases removed from V and 2 bases from J, the gap between germline ends came to 14 bases. CDR1 is KGHSH, CDR2 LQKENI, per germline. The CDR3 sequence is 14 residues long.

The CDR3 DNA reads TGTGCCAGCGTCCTTATCAATCAGCCCCAGCATTTT. Protein product: CASVLINQPQHF. The chain couples TRBV5-8 to TRBJ1-5; no clear D gene. The germline CDR1 and CDR2 sequences are SGHTS and YDEGEE. The V end was cut by 7 bases, the J end by 3 bases, with 8 bases between. The CDR3 is made up of 12 amino acids.

The chain has TRBV28 and TRBJ2-7, with D maybe TRBD1 (5 bases). The CDR3 sequence is 13 residues long. Germline CDR1 MDHEN, CDR2 SYDVKM. V was trimmed by 10 bases and J by 0 bases, leaving 13 bases between them. The CDR3 is CATEQVGSYEQYF. CDR3 DNA sequence: TGTGCCACAGAACAGGTGGGCTCCTACGAGCAGTACTTC.

The chain has TRBV4-1 and TRBJ1-2; 7 bases fit TRBD1. CDR3 size: 15 residues. From germline, CDR1 is MGHRA and CDR2 YSYEKL. V trimming: 4 bases; J trimming: 3 bases; junction bases outside the gene matches: 8. Here the CDR3 reads CASSPPDRRHYGYTF. For the CDR3, the DNA is TGCGCCAGCAGCCCACCGGACAGGAGGCACTATGGCTACACCTTC.